This T cell receptor (beta chain) was captured by sequencing in a study of T-cell memory formation after mild COVID-19. Background on the study: Largely donor-specific sequence clusters came from two donors.

Study-wide results and limits: Among CD4+ contracting clones, most were CM and EM, and CD8+ ones EMRA.

The CDR3 spans 15 residues. The germline V gene has CDR1 SQVTM and CDR2 ANQGSEA. This clonotype occurred once. Its cognate antigen is unknown. The junction and the germline gene differ at one end; a read error may be behind it. Constant-segment primers served in 5'RACE that generated TCR alpha and TCR beta cDNA libraries bearing sample barcodes and UMIs. In TCRdb, the 5' RACE reads were re-called with MiXCR into one record per CDR3 protein. The sample records 240,000 or so distinct CDR3 sequences, 8% to 9.5% being singletons. The chain carries TRBV29-1 and TRBJ2-2, with 7 bases identical to TRBD2. Sequencing input: PBMCs or a T cell subset sorted from them (not recorded which). This TCR derives from a man between 18 and 29 years old who had mild COVID-19 (a few samples of this study predate the infection). Cell type and time point are not known. DNA for the CDR3: TGCAGCGTTGGGGGGGGACGGCTGAACACCGGGGAGCCGTTTTTT. Translation: CSVGGGRLNTGEPFF.